This T cell receptor beta chain stems from a study of blood T cell repertoires in COVID-19. Clones were read by immunoSEQ multiplex PCR, and TCRdb kept only the in-frame ones, dropping some. The sample lists about 170,000 clones; about 90% were seen once. Germline V gene lookup returns CDR1 SNHLY and CDR2 FYNNEI. The V and J ends lost 8 bases and 2 bases, in that order; junction bases with no gene match: 3. The CDR3 totals 13 residues. Donors were grouped by their self-reported clinical history. Recovered status in Cohort 3 required two negative PCRs, clearance, or symptom resolution. The rearrangement joins TRBV2 to TRBJ1-3; 7 bases align to TRBD1. This receptor was taken from a woman in her fifties or sixties who had recovered from COVID-19. The sequenced material came from PBMCs or T cells enriched from blood (not recorded which). The chain's CDR3 is CASGQVAGNTIYF. In DNA form, the CDR3 reads TGTGCCAGCGGACAGGTGGCTGGAAACACCATATATTTT.